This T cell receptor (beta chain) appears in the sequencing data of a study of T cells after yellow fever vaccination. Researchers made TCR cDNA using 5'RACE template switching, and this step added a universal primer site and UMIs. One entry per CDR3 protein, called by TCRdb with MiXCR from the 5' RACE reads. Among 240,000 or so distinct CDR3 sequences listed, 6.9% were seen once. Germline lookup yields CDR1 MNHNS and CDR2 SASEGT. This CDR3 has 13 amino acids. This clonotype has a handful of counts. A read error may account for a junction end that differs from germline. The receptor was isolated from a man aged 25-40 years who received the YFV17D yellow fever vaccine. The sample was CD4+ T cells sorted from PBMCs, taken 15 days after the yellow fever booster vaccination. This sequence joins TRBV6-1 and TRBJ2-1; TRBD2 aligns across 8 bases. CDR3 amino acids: CASIESGRGEQFF. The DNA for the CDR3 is TGTGCCAGCATTGAAAGCGGGAGAGGTGAGCAGTTCTTC.